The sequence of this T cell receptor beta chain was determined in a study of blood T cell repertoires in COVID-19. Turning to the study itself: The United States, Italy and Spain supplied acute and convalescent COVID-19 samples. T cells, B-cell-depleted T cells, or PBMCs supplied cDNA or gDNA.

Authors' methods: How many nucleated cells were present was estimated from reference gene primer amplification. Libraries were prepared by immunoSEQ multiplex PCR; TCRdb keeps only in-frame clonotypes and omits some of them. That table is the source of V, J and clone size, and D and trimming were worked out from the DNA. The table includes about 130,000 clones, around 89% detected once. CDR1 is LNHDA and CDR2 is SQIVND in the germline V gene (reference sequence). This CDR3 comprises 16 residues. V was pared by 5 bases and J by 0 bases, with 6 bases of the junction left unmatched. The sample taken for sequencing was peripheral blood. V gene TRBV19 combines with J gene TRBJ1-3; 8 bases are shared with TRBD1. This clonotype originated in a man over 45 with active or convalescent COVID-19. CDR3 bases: TGTGCCAGTAGTTCGGGGACAGGAGTCTCTGGAAACACCATATATTTT. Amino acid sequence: CASSSGTGVSGNTIYF.